A selection of T cell receptor beta chains follows, all from one sample in a study of human T cells and chemical hapten exposure. TCRdb used MiXCR to reprocess the RACE reads, holding one entry per CDR3 protein. The repertoire holds under 200,000 distinct CDR3 sequences, with 25% to 30% as singletons. The sequencing here drew on whole blood, taken in connection with sensitization to the hapten diphenylcyclopropenone (DPC). These receptors all stem from a woman between 18 and 30 years old with alopecia areata. Some clones in this sample may be carry-over from other donors' samples. The CDR3 runs from the conserved cysteine through the conserved F or W. The D gene is left open where the match is weak. Only some rows state a clone size, as once, few, many or a class for expanded clones.

TRBJ2-5	few	TRBV6-2/TRBV6-3	12	TRBD1	CASGRQGETQYF	TGTGCCAGCGGTCGACAGGGAGAGACCCAGTACTTC
TRBJ2-7	few	TRBV12-3/TRBV12-4	11	TRBD2	CASTSGYEQYF	TGTGCCAGCACTAGCGGCTACGAGCAGTACTTC
TRBJ2-7	few	TRBV10-3	11	TRBD2	CAIGGAYEQYF	TGTGCCATCGGGGGGGCCTACGAGCAGTACTTC
TRBJ1-5	NA	TRBV20-1	14	NA	CSANLDPSNQPQHF	TGCAGTGCGAATCTCGACCCGTCGAATCAGCCCCAGCATTTT
TRBJ1-5	NA	TRBV12-3/TRBV12-4	13	NA	CASSLGTFQPQHF	TGTGCCAGCAGTTTAGGAACCTTTCAGCCCCAGCATTTT
TRBJ2-3	NA	TRBV7-8	16	TRBD2	CASSLGGGEYPDTQYF	TGTGCCAGCAGCTTAGGCGGGGGAGAGTATCCAGATACGCAGTATTTT
TRBJ2-7	few	TRBV4-1	18	NA	CASSQAGTRKAHSYEQYF	TGCGCCAGCAGCCAAGCTGGGACACGGAAGGCGCACTCCTACGAGCAGTACTTC
TRBJ1-1	NA	TRBV12-3/TRBV12-4	12	NA	CASSFLRSEAFF	TGTGCCAGCAGTTTCCTGCGTTCGGAAGCTTTCTTT
TRBJ2-3	NA	TRBV15	17	NA	CATSRDLRAVGTDTQYF	TGTGCCACCAGCAGAGATCTTCGGGCAGTCGGGACAGATACGCAGTATTTT
TRBJ2-3	few	TRBV7-2	15	TRBD1	CASSRDRGEPDTQYF	TGTGCCAGCAGCCGGGACAGGGGTGAGCCAGATACGCAGTATTTT
TRBJ1-2	NA	TRBV20-1	10	NA	CSASGGDIPF	TGCAGTGCTAGTGGGGGGGACATCCCCTTC
TRBJ1-2	few	TRBV20-1	14	NA	CSAREPGTNYGYTF	TGCAGTGCTAGAGAACCGGGGACCAACTATGGCTACACCTTC
TRBJ2-5	NA	TRBV5-1	16	TRBD2	CASRNYNRRGAETQYF	TGCGCCAGCAGAAACTATAATCGGCGGGGGGCGGAGACCCAGTACTTC
TRBJ1-4	NA	TRBV25-1	11	NA	CASSRTGSLFF	TGTGCCAGCAGTCGTACGGGGTCACTGTTTTTT
TRBJ2-3	NA	TRBV6-2/TRBV6-3	17	NA	CASSYRERAASTDTQYF	TGTGCCAGCAGTTACCGGGAGCGGGCAGCTAGCACAGATACGCAGTATTTT
TRBJ2-3	few	TRBV12-3/TRBV12-4	12	NA	CASSLVRDTQYF	TGTGCCAGCAGTTTAGTCAGAGATACGCAGTATTTT
TRBJ1-2	NA	TRBV18	14	NA	CASSPGQANYGYTF	TGTGCCAGCTCACCCGGCCAGGCGAACTATGGCTACACCTTC
TRBJ1-3	NA	TRBV4-2	14	NA	CASSQAAFENTIYF	TGTGCCAGCAGCCAAGCGGCCTTCGAAAACACCATATATTTT
TRBJ2-1	NA	TRBV28	13	NA	CASSFGGKDEQFF	TGTGCCAGCAGTTTCGGCGGTAAAGATGAGCAGTTCTTC
TRBJ1-4	NA	TRBV4-3	15	NA	CASSQDRLTDEKLFF	TGCGCCAGCAGCCAAGATAGACTGACCGATGAAAAACTGTTTTTT
TRBJ2-7	NA	TRBV20-1	15	TRBD2	CSASPLAGTYYEQYF	TGCAGTGCTAGCCCTCTAGCGGGGACCTACTACGAGCAGTACTTC
TRBJ2-5	NA	TRBV5-1	15	TRBD1	CASSTSGTDKETQYF	TGCGCCAGCAGCACTTCCGGGACAGATAAAGAGACCCAGTACTTC
TRBJ2-1	few	TRBV5-1	15	TRBD2	CASSTEGLAGGEQFF	TGCGCCAGCAGCACCGAAGGACTAGCGGGGGGAGAGCAGTTCTTC